This TCR beta chain was sequenced during a study of cytomegalovirus exposure and HLA in healthy donors. Overall study findings and caveats: Presence/absence analyses rested on an assumption that sequencing depth was roughly uniform across donors. Later analysis indicated greater clonal expansion among HLA-associated TCR beta chains than among equally common other chains.

The PCR made use of 60 Vbeta and 13 Jbeta primers. TCRdb's copy holds only in-frame clones and misses some; the assay was immunoSEQ multiplex PCR. The sample contains around 90,000 clones, 85% of which appear only once. Note on this clone: The antigen is not known.

This CDR3 contains 15 residues. V shed 3 bases and J 0 bases; nucleotides not matched to a gene: 5. Germline values: CDR1 MGHDK, CDR2 SYGVNS. The chain has TRBV25-1 and TRBJ2-7; 7 bases are shared with TRBD1. The clonotype originates from a man between 40 and 49 years old in good health and CMV-seropositive. Sequenced: PBMCs. CDR3 sequence (DNA): TGTGCCAGCAGTGACCCCCGGACAGGCTCCTACGAGCAGTACTTC. Residues: CASSDPRTGSYEQYF.